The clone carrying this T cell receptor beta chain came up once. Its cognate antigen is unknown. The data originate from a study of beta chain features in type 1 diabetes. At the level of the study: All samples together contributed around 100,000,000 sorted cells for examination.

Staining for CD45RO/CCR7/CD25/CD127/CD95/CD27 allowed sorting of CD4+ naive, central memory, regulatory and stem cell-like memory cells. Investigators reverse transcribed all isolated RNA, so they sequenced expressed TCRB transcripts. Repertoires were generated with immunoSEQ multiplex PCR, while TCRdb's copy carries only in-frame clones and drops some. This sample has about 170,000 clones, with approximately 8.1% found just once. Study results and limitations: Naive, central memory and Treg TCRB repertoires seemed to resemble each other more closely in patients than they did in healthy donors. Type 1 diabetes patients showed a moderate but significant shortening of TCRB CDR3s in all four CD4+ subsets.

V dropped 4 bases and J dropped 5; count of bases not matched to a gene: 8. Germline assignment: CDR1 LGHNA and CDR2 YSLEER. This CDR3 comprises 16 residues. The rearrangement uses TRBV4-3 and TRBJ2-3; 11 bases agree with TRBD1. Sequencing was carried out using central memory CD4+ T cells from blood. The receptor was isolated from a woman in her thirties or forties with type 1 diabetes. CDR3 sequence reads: CASSRQPGQGVDTQYF. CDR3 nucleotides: TGCGCCAGCAGCCGTCAACCGGGACAGGGGGTAGATACGCAGTATTTT.